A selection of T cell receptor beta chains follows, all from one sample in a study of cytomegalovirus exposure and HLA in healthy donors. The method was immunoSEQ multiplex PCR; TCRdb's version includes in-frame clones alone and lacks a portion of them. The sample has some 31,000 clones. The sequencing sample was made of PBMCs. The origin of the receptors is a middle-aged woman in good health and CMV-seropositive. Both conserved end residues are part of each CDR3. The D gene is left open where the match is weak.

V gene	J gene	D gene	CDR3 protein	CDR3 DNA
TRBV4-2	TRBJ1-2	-	CASSQDSDPAGGYTF	TGTGCCAGCAGCCAAGATTCCGATCCGGCGGGAGGCTACACCTTC
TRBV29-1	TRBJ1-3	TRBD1	CSVEGRDRGPSGNTIYF	TGCAGCGTTGAAGGGAGAGACAGGGGTCCCTCTGGAAACACCATATATTTT
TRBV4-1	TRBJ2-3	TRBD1	CASSQAGGRASRDTQYF	TGCGCCAGCAGCCAAGCAGGGGGCCGGGCTAGTAGGGATACGCAGTATTTT
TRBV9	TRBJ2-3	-	CASSPTPGLLAYTQYF	TGTGCCAGCAGCCCAACGCCGGGACTCCTAGCTTATACGCAGTATTTT
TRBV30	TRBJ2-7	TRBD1	CAWSYGTGGTYEQYF	TGTGCCTGGAGCTATGGGACAGGGGGCACCTACGAGCAGTACTTC
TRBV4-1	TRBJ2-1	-	CASSQGGGRVNREQFF	TGCGCCAGCAGCCAAGGAGGGGGGAGGGTTAATCGTGAGCAGTTCTTC
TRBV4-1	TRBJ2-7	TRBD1	CASSQGRATGAWEQYF	TGCGCCAGCAGCCAAGGTAGGGCGACAGGGGCTTGGGAGCAGTACTTC
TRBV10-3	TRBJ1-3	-	CAIGRGLFSGNTIYF	TGTGCCATCGGTAGAGGACTCTTCTCTGGAAACACCATATATTTT
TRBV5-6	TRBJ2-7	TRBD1	CASSWDRGLYEQYF	TGTGCCAGCAGCTGGGACAGGGGGCTCTACGAGCAGTACTTC
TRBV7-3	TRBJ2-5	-	CASSRLGQPKETQYF	TGTGCCAGCAGCCGACTTGGACAGCCAAAAGAGACCCAGTACTTC
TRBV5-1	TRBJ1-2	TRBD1	CASSETGVGYTF	TGCGCCAGCAGCGAGACAGGGGTTGGCTACACCTTC
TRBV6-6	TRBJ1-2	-	CASNSYRDGYTF	TGTGCCAGCAACTCATACAGGGATGGCTACACCTTC
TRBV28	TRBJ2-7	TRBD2	CASSRPWTSGSLPF	TGTGCCAGCAGTCGACCCTGGACTAGCGGGAGCCTTCCCTTC
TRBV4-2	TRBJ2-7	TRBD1	CASSQVRTGGYEQYF	TGTGCCAGCAGCCAAGTCAGGACAGGGGGCTACGAGCAGTACTTC
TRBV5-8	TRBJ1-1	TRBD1	CASILRGRMFAEAFF	TGTGCCAGCATACTCAGGGGGCGCATGTTTGCTGAAGCTTTCTTT
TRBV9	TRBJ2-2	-	CASSDAAAGTNTGELFF	TGTGCCAGCAGCGACGCCGCCGCGGGGACGAACACCGGGGAGCTGTTTTTT
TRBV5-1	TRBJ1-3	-	CASNSGTAGDTIYF	TGCGCCAGCAACTCCGGGACGGCAGGGGACACCATATATTTT
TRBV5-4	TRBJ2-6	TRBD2	CASSGPSGRISGANVLTF	TGTGCCAGCAGCGGTCCTAGCGGGAGGATCTCTGGGGCCAACGTCCTGACTTTC
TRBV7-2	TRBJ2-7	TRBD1	CASSLADRGVYEQYF	TGTGCCAGCAGCTTAGCGGACAGGGGGGTTTACGAGCAGTACTTC
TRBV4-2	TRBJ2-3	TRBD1	CASSQESLVGTGAPPDTQYF	TGTGCCAGCAGCCAAGAATCCCTTGTAGGGACAGGAGCCCCACCAGATACGCAGTATTTT
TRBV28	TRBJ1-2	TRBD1	CASSSQGILGRLYGYTF	TGTGCCAGCAGTTCACAGGGGATCCTGGGGCGGCTCTATGGCTACACCTTC
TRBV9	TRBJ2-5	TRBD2	CASSAGWLAGGETQYF	TGTGCCAGCAGCGCTGGGTGGCTAGCGGGAGGGGAGACCCAGTACTTC
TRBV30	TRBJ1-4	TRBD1	CAGSLTGGLREKLFF	TGTGCCGGGAGTCTCACAGGGGGACTTCGGGAAAAACTGTTTTTT
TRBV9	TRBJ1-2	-	CASSVYGETNYGYTF	TGTGCCAGCAGCGTATATGGGGAGACTAACTATGGCTACACCTTC
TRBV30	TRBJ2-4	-	CAWCAGTDIQYF	TGTGCCTGGTGCGCGGGAACCGACATTCAGTACTTC
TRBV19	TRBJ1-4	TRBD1	CASSMRTGNGNEKLFF	TGTGCCAGTAGTATGCGGACAGGGAATGGGAATGAAAAACTGTTTTTT
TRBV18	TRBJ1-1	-	CASSLPTAPFEAFF	TGTGCCAGCTCACTCCCGACAGCCCCCTTTGAAGCTTTCTTT
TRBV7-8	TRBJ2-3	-	CASSPTGVGMSTDTQYF	TGTGCCAGCAGCCCCACGGGGGTGGGGATGAGCACAGATACGCAGTATTTT
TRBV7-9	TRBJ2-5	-	CASSFGETQYF	TGTGCCAGCAGCTTCGGGGAGACCCAGTACTTC
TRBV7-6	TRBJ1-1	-	CASSPIGGKNTEAFF	TGTGCCAGCAGTCCCATTGGGGGCAAGAACACTGAAGCTTTCTTT
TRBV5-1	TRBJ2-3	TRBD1	CASSEGQGGQDKQYF	TGCGCCAGCAGCGAGGGACAGGGGGGACAAGATAAGCAGTATTTT
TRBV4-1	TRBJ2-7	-	CASSQVGGAKTYEQYF	TGCGCCAGCAGCCAAGTCGGAGGGGCAAAAACCTACGAGCAGTACTTC
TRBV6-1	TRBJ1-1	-	CASSELGQINTEAFF	TGTGCCAGCAGTGAACTAGGTCAAATCAACACTGAAGCTTTCTTT
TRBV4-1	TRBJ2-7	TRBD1	CASSPGGSYEQYF	TGCGCCAGCAGCCCAGGGGGCTCCTACGAGCAGTACTTC
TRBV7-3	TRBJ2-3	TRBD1	CASSLNRGTDTQYF	TGTGCCAGCAGCTTAAACAGGGGAACAGATACGCAGTATTTT
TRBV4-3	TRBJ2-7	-	CASSQGSQSHYEQYF	TGCGCCAGCAGCCAAGGTTCACAGTCACACTACGAGCAGTACTTC
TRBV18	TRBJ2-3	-	CASSPATNTDTQYF	TGTGCCAGCTCACCTGCGACAAACACAGATACGCAGTATTTT
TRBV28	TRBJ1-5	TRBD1	CASSLGDRVGNQPQHF	TGTGCCAGCAGTTTGGGGGACAGGGTTGGCAATCAGCCCCAGCATTTT
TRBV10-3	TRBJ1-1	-	CAISESQEREAFF	TGTGCCATCAGTGAGTCGCAGGAACGTGAAGCTTTCTTT
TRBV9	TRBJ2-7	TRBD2	CASSLGTSVNYEQYF	TGTGCCAGCAGCCTTGGGACTAGCGTAAACTACGAGCAGTACTTC
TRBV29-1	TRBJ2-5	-	CSVGLWGRGSGETQYF	TGCAGCGTTGGACTATGGGGCAGGGGCTCAGGGGAGACCCAGTACTTC
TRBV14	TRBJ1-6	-	CASSQKRRYNSPLHF	TGTGCCAGCAGCCAGAAGCGACGGTATAATTCACCCCTCCACTTT
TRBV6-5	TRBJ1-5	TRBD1	CASSPGTGLNQPQHF	TGTGCCAGCAGTCCCGGGACAGGACTCAATCAGCCCCAGCATTTT
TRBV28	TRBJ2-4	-	CASRRPGVHIQYF	TGTGCCAGCAGGCGCCCCGGGGTTCACATTCAGTACTTC
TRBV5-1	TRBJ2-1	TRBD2	CASSATGTSRTHEQFF	TGCGCCAGCAGCGCCACCGGGACTAGTCGTACGCATGAGCAGTTCTTC
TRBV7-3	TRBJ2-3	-	CATSLSRTDTQYF	TGTGCCACCTCCCTTTCTCGCACAGATACGCAGTATTTT
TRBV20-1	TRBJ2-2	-	CSASLTGELFF	TGCAGTGCTTCTCTCACCGGGGAGCTGTTTTTT
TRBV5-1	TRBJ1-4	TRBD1	CASMAGQANEKLFF	TGCGCCAGTATGGCGGGACAGGCTAATGAAAAACTGTTTTTT
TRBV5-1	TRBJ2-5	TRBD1	CASSLQGAGETQYF	TGCGCCAGCAGCTTACAGGGGGCAGGGGAGACCCAGTACTTC
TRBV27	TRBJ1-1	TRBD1	CASNAGGMNTEAFF	TGTGCCAGCAATGCAGGGGGCATGAACACTGAAGCTTTCTTT
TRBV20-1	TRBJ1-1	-	CSATGNTEAFF	TGCAGTGCTACAGGGAACACTGAAGCTTTCTTT
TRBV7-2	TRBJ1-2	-	CASSFDPYTGFYGYTF	TGTGCCAGCAGCTTTGATCCCTACACAGGGTTCTATGGCTACACCTTC
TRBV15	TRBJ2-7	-	CATSRAGEGYEQYF	TGTGCCACCAGCAGAGCGGGAGAGGGGTACGAGCAGTACTTC
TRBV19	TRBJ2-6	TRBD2	CATSRTSGRTGANVLTF	TGTGCCACCTCCCGGACTAGCGGGAGAACTGGGGCCAACGTCCTGACTTTC
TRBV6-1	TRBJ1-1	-	CASRAGQFSTEAFF	TGTGCCAGCAGGGCCGGACAATTTAGCACTGAAGCTTTCTTT
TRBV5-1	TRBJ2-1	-	CASSPGAGFPNEQFF	TGCGCCAGCAGCCCTGGGGCCGGGTTCCCCAATGAGCAGTTCTTC
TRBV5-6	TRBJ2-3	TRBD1	CASSPQGPSTDTQYF	TGTGCCAGCAGCCCACAGGGGCCGAGCACAGATACGCAGTATTTT
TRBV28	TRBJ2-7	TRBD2	CASSSGASGSHEQYF	TGTGCCAGCAGCTCCGGGGCCAGCGGGAGCCACGAGCAGTACTTC
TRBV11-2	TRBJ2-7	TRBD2	CASRSAGSSYEQYF	TGTGCCAGCAGGTCAGCGGGAAGCTCCTACGAGCAGTACTTC